One and the same sample provided the 21 T cell receptor beta chains below, sequenced in a study of blood T cell repertoires in COVID-19. The table came from immunoSEQ multiplex PCR; TCRdb's copy has only in-frame clones and leaves some out. The sample carries some 320,000 clones, about nine tenths recorded once. Sequenced sample: PBMCs or T cells enriched from blood (not recorded which). These receptors were obtained from a man aged 55 to 69 who had recovered from COVID-19.

This clone was seen a few times. Other DNA sequences in this sample translate to the same CDR3. V gene TRBV7-2 combines with J gene TRBJ2-1; TRBD2 agrees at 11 bases. Trimming removed 1 base from V and 4 bases from J; junction bases left unmatched: 3. Germline V CDR1 and CDR2: SGHTA, FQGNSA. The CDR3 is 16 residues long. The CDR3 loop reads CASSLVGTSGYNEQFF. The CDR3 coding sequence is TGTGCCAGCAGCTTAGTAGGGACTAGCGGTTACAATGAGCAGTTCTTC.

The gene calls are TRBV2 and TRBJ2-7; D uncertain. The germline CDR1 and CDR2 sequences are SNHLY and FYNNEI. V was cut by 6 bases and J by 2 bases, with 8 bases left in between. This CDR3 has 12 amino acids. CDR3 region: CASRYITYEQYF. The CDR3 coding sequence is TGTGCCAGCAGATACATAACCTACGAGCAGTACTTC.

This chain connects TRBV6-1 to TRBJ1-1, with no clear D. The V gene's germline CDR1 is MNHNS and CDR2 SASEGT. V dropped 4 bases and J dropped 1 base, with 16 bases sitting between them. This CDR3 is built from 16 residues. DNA for the CDR3: TGTGCCAGCAGTGTTCCCCCTCGGGGAAGGAACACTGAAGCTTTCTTT. It encodes CASSVPPRGRNTEAFF.

The chain employs TRBV7-9 and TRBJ2-1, with a possible D match to TRBD2 (7 bases). The CDR3 contains 15 residues. Trimming left V 5 bases short and J 10 bases short, with 21 bases between. CDR1 SEHNR and CDR2 FQNEAQ come from the germline V gene (reference sequence). The CDR3 protein is CASSRGASAGVEQFF. In DNA, the CDR3 is TGTGCCAGCAGCCGGGGGGCGTCGGCGGGAGTGGAGCAGTTCTTC.

This clone was observed a handful of times. The chain carries TRBV28 and TRBJ2-1; TRBD2 matches at 9 bases. The CDR3 consists of 16 residues. The germline gives CDR1 MDHEN, CDR2 SYDVKM. Unmatched junction bases numbered 11, after V lost 4 bases and J lost 7 bases. CDR3 nucleotide sequence: TGTGCCAGCAGTTCGCTTAGCGGGAGTTTTAGGAATGAGCAGTTCTTC. Its protein is CASSSLSGSFRNEQFF.

This clone was observed a single time. The rearrangement joins TRBV18 to TRBJ2-7; D unclear. Trimming took off 6 bases at V and 5 bases at J, with 14 bases between the two ends. There are 13 residues in the CDR3. CDR1 KGHSH and CDR2 LQKENI come from the germline V gene. CDR3 sequence: CASSRTPRDEQYF. CDR3 DNA: TGTGCCAGCTCCCGTACTCCCCGCGACGAGCAGTACTTC. The complete variable domain, with remaining parts taken from reference TRBV18 and TRBJ2-7, reads NAGVMQNPRHLVRRRGQEARLRCSPMKGHSHVYWYRQLPEEGLKFMVYLQKENIIDESGMPKERFSAEFPKEGPSILRIQQVVRGDSAAYFCASSRTPRDEQYFGPGTRLTVT.

This clone was seen only once. This chain joins TRBV19 and TRBJ1-2, with 7 positions matching TRBD1. Trimming removed 9 bases from V and 1 base from J; junction bases left unmatched: 11. CDR1 and CDR2 (germline): LNHDA, SQIVND (reference sequence). The CDR3 has 15 residues. The chain's CDR3 is CASRDSLSSNYGYTF. The CDR3 DNA follows: TGTGCCAGCCGGGACAGCTTGTCTAGTAACTATGGCTACACCTTC.

This clone occurred a few times. The CDR3 is CAWSTPLGGGYGTQYF. In DNA, the CDR3 is TGTGCCTGGAGCACACCCCTTGGGGGGGGGTATGGGACGCAGTATTTT. This chain uses TRBV30 with TRBJ2-3, with 7 bases identical to TRBD2. The J segment lost 9 bases and the V segment lost 3 bases, leaving 18 bases of the junction unmatched. There are 16 residues in the CDR3. Germline assignment: CDR1 GTSNPN and CDR2 SVGIG (reference sequence).

CDR3 amino acids: CASCRVANQKLFF. The CDR3 nucleotides read TGTGCCAGCTGCAGGGTCGCCAATCAAAAACTGTTTTTT. This sequence joins TRBV28 and TRBJ1-4; D possibly corresponds to TRBD1 (5 bases). The CDR3 spans 13 residues. Germline V lookup: CDR1 MDHEN, CDR2 SYDVKM. The V and J ends lost 8 bases and 9 bases respectively, with 16 bases between them.

The chain uses TRBV18 and TRBJ1-2, with 8 nucleotides matching TRBD1. The CDR3 has 14 amino acids. Germline V gene sequence: CDR1 KGHSH, CDR2 LQKENI. V was clipped by 1 base and J by 8 bases; unmatched bases: 6. This chain's CDR3 is CASSPLQGAGGYTF. CDR3 nucleotide sequence: TGTGCCAGCTCACCACTCCAGGGGGCAGGAGGCTACACCTTC.

This clone was observed once. V is TRBV19 and J is TRBJ1-5, with 9 bases matching TRBD1. Trimming at V came to 6 bases and at J to 0 bases, leaving 12 bases not matched to a gene. CDR1 LNHDA and CDR2 SQIVND come from the germline V gene (reference sequence). This CDR3 is 18 amino acids long. This chain's CDR3 is CASSTPGQGVYSNQPQHF. The CDR3 DNA reads as TGTGCCAGTAGCACACCGGGACAGGGAGTTTATAGCAATCAGCCCCAGCATTTT.

This clone was counted ten times or more. The CDR3 reads CASSLAGGQGTQYF. In nucleotides, the CDR3 is TGCGCCAGCAGCCTTGCGGGAGGCCAAGGAACCCAGTACTTC. This chain joins TRBV4-3 and TRBJ2-5; 8 nucleotides match TRBD2. V lost 4 bases, J lost 8 bases, and 9 bases stayed unmatched. The germline gives CDR1 LGHNA, CDR2 YSLEER. This CDR3 region has 14 residues.

The chain joins TRBV7-3 to TRBJ1-6, with 8 nucleotides matching TRBD1. J was trimmed by 14 bases and V by 3 bases; bases with no gene match: 9. Germline CDR1 SGHTA, CDR2 FQGTGA. This CDR3 is 14 amino acids long. The CDR3 nucleotides are TGTGCCAGCAGCTTCGCAGGGGGCTCGGAAACCCTCCACTTT. Translation gives CASSFAGGSETLHF.

This chain connects TRBV28 to TRBJ2-7; 11 nucleotides match TRBD2. With V trimmed by 6 bases and J by 4 bases, 8 bases remained unmatched. The CDR3 contains 15 residues. Germline-derived CDR1 and CDR2 are MDHEN and SYDVKM. Here the CDR3 reads CASSGRASGRYEQYF. The CDR3 nucleotides are TGTGCCAGCAGCGGCAGGGCTAGCGGGAGGTACGAGCAGTACTTC.

The J gene is TRBJ2-2, the V gene TRBV5-1; TRBD2 matches 9 bases. The V gene's germline CDR1 is SGHRS and CDR2 YFSETQ. The CDR3 has 16 residues. V lost 0 bases, J lost 5 bases, and 5 bases stayed unmatched. The CDR3 spells CASSLGASGITGELFF. In DNA, the CDR3 is TGCGCCAGCAGCTTGGGTGCTAGCGGGATTACCGGGGAGCTGTTTTTT.

The chain joins TRBV19 to TRBJ2-7, with D tentatively TRBD1 (6 bases). This CDR3 has 11 residues. Looked up from germline, CDR1 is LNHDA and CDR2 is SQIVND (reference sequence). The V gene lost 4 bases and the J gene lost 6 bases, with 7 bases spanning the gap. CDR3 in amino acids: CASSRGGEQYF. CDR3 bases: TGTGCCAGTAGTAGAGGGGGCGAGCAGTACTTC.

The chain joins TRBV28 to TRBJ1-1; 10 bases fit TRBD1. CDR3 size: 14 residues. Germline loops: CDR1 MDHEN, CDR2 SYDVKM. V lost 5 bases to trimming and J lost 1 base; unmatched junction nucleotides: 1. CDR3 sequence: CASSRTGGNTEAFF. The CDR3 DNA is TGTGCCAGCAGTCGGACAGGGGGGAACACTGAAGCTTTCTTT.

The chain has TRBV27 and TRBJ2-7; 13 bases fit TRBD2. V lost 5 bases and J lost 3; bases outside the gene matches: 7. Germline V gene sequence: CDR1 MNHEY, CDR2 SMNVEV (reference sequence). The CDR3 has 16 amino acids. The CDR3 sequence: CASSIGTSGTHYEQYF. Here the CDR3 DNA reads TGTGCCAGCAGTATAGGGACTAGCGGGACCCACTACGAGCAGTACTTC.

The rearrangement joins TRBV2 to TRBJ2-2, with TRBD2 identical over 12 bases. From germline, CDR1 is SNHLY and CDR2 FYNNEI. CDR3 length: 16 amino acids. The J segment lost 6 bases and the V segment lost 7 bases, leaving 9 bases of the junction unmatched. The CDR3 DNA reads TGTGCCAGCACCATCGGGCTAGCGGGAGGGGCCGGGGAGCTGTTTTTT. It specifies CASTIGLAGGAGELFF.

This chain connects TRBV18 to TRBJ2-1; 7 positions match TRBD1. Trimming took 3 bases from V and 7 from J; bases not matched to a gene: 9. Germline CDR1 reads KGHSH; CDR2 reads LQKENI. The CDR3 extends over 15 amino acids. The CDR3 DNA sequence: TGTGCCAGCTCACCGGGACAGCACCTTTCGAATGAGCAGTTCTTC. It translates to CASSPGQHLSNEQFF.

The V call is TRBV28, the J call TRBJ1-4; D unclear. The germline V gene has CDR1 MDHEN and CDR2 SYDVKM. This CDR3 comprises 16 residues. The V and J ends lost 5 bases and 0 bases respectively, with 13 bases between them. For the CDR3, the DNA is TGTGCCAGCAGTCCCCTCCCAGTTGCAACTAATGAAAAACTGTTTTTT. It specifies CASSPLPVATNEKLFF.